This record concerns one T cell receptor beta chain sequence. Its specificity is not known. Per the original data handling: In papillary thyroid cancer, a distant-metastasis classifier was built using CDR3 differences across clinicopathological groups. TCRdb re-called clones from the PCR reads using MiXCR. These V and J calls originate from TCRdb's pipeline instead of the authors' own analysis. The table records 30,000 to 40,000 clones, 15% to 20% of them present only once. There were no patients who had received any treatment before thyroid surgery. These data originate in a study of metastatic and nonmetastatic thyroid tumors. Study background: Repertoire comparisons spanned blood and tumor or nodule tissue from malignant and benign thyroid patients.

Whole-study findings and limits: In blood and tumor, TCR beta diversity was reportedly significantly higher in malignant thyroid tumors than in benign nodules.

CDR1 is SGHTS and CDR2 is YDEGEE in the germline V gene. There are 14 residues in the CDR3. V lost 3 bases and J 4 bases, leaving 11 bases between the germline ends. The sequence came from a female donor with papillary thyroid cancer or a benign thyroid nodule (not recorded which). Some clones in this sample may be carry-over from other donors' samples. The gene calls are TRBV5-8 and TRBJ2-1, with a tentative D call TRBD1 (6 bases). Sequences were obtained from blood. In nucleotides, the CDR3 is TGTGCCAGCAGCTCCCAGACAGGTTACAATGAGCAGTTCTTC. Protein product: CASSSQTGYNEQFF.